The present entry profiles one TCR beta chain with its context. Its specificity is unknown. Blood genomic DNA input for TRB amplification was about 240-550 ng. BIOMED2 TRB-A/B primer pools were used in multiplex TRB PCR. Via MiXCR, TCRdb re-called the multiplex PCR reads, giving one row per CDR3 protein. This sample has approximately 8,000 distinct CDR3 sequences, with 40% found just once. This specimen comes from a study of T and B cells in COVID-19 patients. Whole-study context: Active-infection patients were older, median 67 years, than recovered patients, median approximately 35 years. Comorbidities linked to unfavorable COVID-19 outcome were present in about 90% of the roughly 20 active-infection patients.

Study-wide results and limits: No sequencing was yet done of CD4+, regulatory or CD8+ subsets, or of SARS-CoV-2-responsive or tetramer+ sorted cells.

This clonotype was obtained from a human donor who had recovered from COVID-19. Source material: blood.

The CDR3 DNA reads TGTGCCAGCAGTTTACACAGCATCTCTGGGGCCAACGTCCTGACTTTC. Protein product: CASSLHSISGANVLTF. J is TRBJ2-6 and V is TRBV12-3 or TRBV12-4; D unresolved. There are 16 residues in the CDR3. V gave up 2 bases and J gave up 0 bases, with 8 bases separating them.